The T cell receptor beta chain under discussion was sequenced for a study of blood T cell repertoires in COVID-19. Overall study: Some COVID-19 samples were acute and others convalescent; all came from the United States, Italy and Spain. Sample material is recorded as cDNA or gDNA derived from T cells, B-cell-depleted T cells, or PBMCs.

This clone showed up just once. As handled by the study authors: Estimated nucleated cell counts came from reference gene primer amplification. Sequenced by immunoSEQ multiplex PCR; TCRdb stores in-frame clones only, minus some. V and J calls and clone size come straight from that table; D and trimming were deduced from the DNA. The sample contains about 35,000 clones, 81% of which appear only once. The length of the CDR3 is 16 residues. The V gene's germline CDR1 is SEHNR and CDR2 FQNEAQ (reference sequence). Trimming took off 5 bases at V and 3 bases at J, with 17 bases between the two ends. Sequenced: peripheral blood. The receptor was derived from a human donor in a cohort sampled during active or convalescent COVID-19. The donor label of this sample is uncertain. The chain carries TRBV7-9 and TRBJ1-5; perhaps TRBD1 as D (5 bases). For the CDR3, the DNA is TGTGCCAGCAGCACCTCCTGGGGACTGGTCAATCAGCCCCAGCATTTT. It is translated as CASSTSWGLVNQPQHF.